A single sample is the source of the 13 T cell receptor beta chains below, sequenced in a study of T cells in Graves' hyperthyroidism and ophthalmopathy. TCR beta CDR3 regions were amplified from RNA transcripts. HTBI primers were employed in a first-round RT-PCR of the TCR CDR3. Using its own MiXCR run on the multiplex PCR reads, TCRdb lists one record per CDR3 protein. Here the sample spans about 760,000 distinct CDR3 sequences, around 40% being singletons. The material sequenced was blood. The receptor set was obtained from a woman in her thirties or forties with Graves' hyperthyroidism.

V and J are TRBV7-2 and TRBJ1-3; 7 bases are a match to TRBD1. The CDR3 is made up of 14 amino acids. Trimming cost V 4 bases and J 7 bases; bases outside gene matches: 7. Germline V CDR1 and CDR2: SGHTA, FQGNSA. The CDR3 sequence is CASSSYRQGNTIYF. CDR3 bases: TGTGCCAGCAGCTCCTATCGACAGGGCAACACCATATATTTT. The full variable domain, completed using reference TRBV7-2 and TRBJ1-3, is GAGVSQSPSNKVTEKGKDVELRCDPISGHTALYWYRQSLGQGLEFLIYFQGNSAPDKSGLPSDRFSAERTGGSVSTLTIQRTQQEDSAVYLCASSSYRQGNTIYFGEGSWLTVV.

This clonotype is a singleton in its sample. A much larger clone sits a single nucleotide away, making a read error possible. V and J are TRBV6-6 and TRBJ1-5; unclear D gene. CDR1 is MNHNY and CDR2 is SVGAGI in the germline V gene (reference sequence). CDR3 size: 13 residues. The CDR3 region is CVSTGQFDRPQHF. The DNA of the CDR3 is TGTGTCAGCACCGGCCAGTTTGATCGGCCCCAGCATTTT.

This chain joins TRBV3-1 and TRBJ2-5; weak D call: TRBD2 (5 bases). Germline assignment: CDR1 LGHDT and CDR2 YNNKEL (reference sequence). Trimming removed 1 base at V and 5 bases at J, with 11 bases between. This CDR3 spans 14 amino acids. DNA of the CDR3: TGTGCCAGCAGCCAAGGAGCGGCTCGGGAGACCCAGTACTTC. Its translation is CASSQGAARETQYF.

The chain has TRBV7-8 and TRBJ2-7; 12 bases align to TRBD1. Germline lookup yields CDR1 SGHVS and CDR2 FQNEAQ. This CDR3 comprises 15 residues. J lost 7 bases, V lost 2 bases, and 6 bases had no gene match. CDR3 loop: CASSLWGQGAEEQYF. Written as DNA, the CDR3 is TGTGCCAGCAGCTTATGGGGACAGGGGGCAGAAGAGCAGTACTTC. The full variable domain, with the rest looked up from reference TRBV7-8 and TRBJ2-7, is GAGVSQSPRYKVAKRGQDVALRCDPISGHVSLFWYQQALGQGPEFLTYFQNEAQLDKSGLPSDRFFAERPEGSVSTLKIQRTQQEDSAVYLCASSLWGQGAEEQYFGPGTRLTVT.

The chain recombines TRBV11-2 with TRBJ2-7, with TRBD1 matching 11 bases. The CDR3 length is 16 residues. V shed 7 bases, J shed 1 base, and the junction held 9 bases outside the gene matches. Germline V lookup: CDR1 SGHAT, CDR2 FQNNGV. The CDR3 DNA reads as TGTGCCAGCAACTCCGGGACAGGGGGTTTTTCCTACGAGCAGTACTTC. Translation: CASNSGTGGFSYEQYF.

This clonotype appeared many times. The chain is built from TRBV2 and TRBJ2-7, with a tentative D call TRBD2 (5 bases). Trimming left V 3 bases short and J 5 bases short, with 20 bases between. CDR1 is SNHLY and CDR2 is FYNNEI in the germline V gene. The CDR3 is made up of 16 amino acids. This CDR3 is CASSERQASAGDEQYF. CDR3 sequence (DNA): TGTGCCAGCAGTGAGCGGCAGGCCTCCGCGGGCGACGAGCAGTACTTC. Looking up the rest from reference TRBV2 and TRBJ2-7 gives the full variable domain: EPEVTQTPSHQVTQMGQEVILRCVPISNHLYFYWYRQILGQKVEFLVSFYNNEISEKSEIFDDQFSVERPDGSNFTLKIRSTKLEDSAMYFCASSERQASAGDEQYFGPGTRLTVT.

CDR3 loop: CASSLEGARASTEAFF. In nucleotides, the CDR3 is TGCGCCAGCAGCTTGGAAGGGGCCAGGGCCAGCACTGAAGCTTTCTTT. V usage is TRBV5-1 and J usage is TRBJ1-1, with D possibly being TRBD1 (5 bases). Trimming took 0 bases from V and 4 from J, leaving 16 bases between them. Per germline, CDR1 SGHRS and CDR2 YFSETQ. The CDR3 is made up of 16 amino acids.

V and J are TRBV5-8 and TRBJ2-7, with D maybe TRBD1 (7 bases). This CDR3 has 12 residues. Germline loops: CDR1 SGHTS, CDR2 YDEGEE. Trimming took off 7 bases at V and 2 bases at J, with 10 bases between the two ends. The CDR3 sequence is CASVRGAYEQYF. CDR3 sequence (DNA): TGTGCCAGCGTCAGGGGGGCCTACGAGCAGTACTTC.

This clonotype showed up many times. The genes are TRBV20-1 and TRBJ1-3, with a tentative D call TRBD1 (6 bases). Germline values: CDR1 DFQATT, CDR2 SNEGSKA (reference sequence). There are 14 residues in the CDR3. Deletions cut 0 bases from V and 6 bases from J, with 12 bases between. The DNA of the CDR3 is TGCAGTGCTAGAGATAGGTCAGGGGCAAACACCATATATTTT. It encodes CSARDRSGANTIYF.

The table lists this clonotype with many counts. The CDR3 loop reads CASSLAWGEAFF. CDR3 nucleotide sequence: TGCGCCAGCAGCTTGGCCTGGGGTGAAGCTTTCTTT. The chain has TRBV5-1 and TRBJ1-1; D is unclear. The V end was cut by 0 bases, the J end by 7 bases, with 7 bases between. Per the germline V gene, CDR1 is SGHRS and CDR2 is YFSETQ. The CDR3 has 12 amino acids.

This chain links TRBV12-3 or TRBV12-4 with TRBJ2-7; TRBD1 aligns across 7 bases. V shed 5 bases, J shed 4 bases, and the junction held 8 bases outside the gene matches. The CDR3 loop spans 14 amino acids. CDR3 coding DNA: TGTGCCAGCAGTAACAGGGGAGTGGAGTACGAGCAGTACTTC. It codes for CASSNRGVEYEQYF.

This clonotype was counted ten times or more. The gene calls are TRBV6-5 and TRBJ1-1; D gene unclear. Germline V lookup: CDR1 MNHEY, CDR2 SVGAGI. The V and J ends lost 5 bases and 5 bases respectively, with 9 bases between them. The CDR3 spans 12 residues. The chain's CDR3 is CASSKSWTEAFF. The CDR3 coding sequence is TGTGCCAGCAGTAAGAGCTGGACTGAAGCTTTCTTT.

The V and J genes are TRBV9 and TRBJ1-1; a weak D match, TRBD1 (6 bases). CDR1 and CDR2 (germline): SGDLS, YYNGEE. V shed 4 bases and J shed 4 bases, with 17 bases lying between them. The CDR3 runs to 15 residues. Here the CDR3 reads CASSRPGGKVTEAFF. The CDR3, as DNA: TGTGCCAGCAGCCGACCGGGGGGCAAAGTCACTGAAGCTTTCTTT.